These 28 T cell receptor beta chains share one sample of origin, sequenced in a study of regulatory T cells in long-lasting Graves disease. The time point here: newly diagnosed GD, antithyroid drugs for less than 3 months. RNA extracted from PBMCs served as the sequencing template. The TCR beta library used iRepertoire HTBI primers with Arm-PCR amplification of CDR3. TCRdb reprocessed the multiplex PCR reads via MiXCR and lists one record per CDR3 protein. The sample yields 300,000 to 400,000 distinct CDR3 sequences, over 15% seen once. This sample was shared with a second study, whose subject was T cells in Graves' hyperthyroidism and ophthalmopathy.

The sample was peripheral blood mononuclear cells (PBMCs), taken at new diagnosis, from a patient treated with antithyroid drugs. The receptors here all came from a man aged 35 to 55 with Graves disease.

This clonotype appeared many times. The chain joins TRBV2 to TRBJ2-1; possibly TRBD1 or TRBD2 for D (5 bases each). Trimming left V 6 bases short and J 10 bases short, with 16 bases between. The CDR3 consists of 13 residues. Per the germline V gene, CDR1 is SNHLY and CDR2 is FYNNEI. The CDR3 nucleotides are TGTGCCAGCAGAGTAGGGACCCAATTCGAGCAGTTCTTC. This codes for CASRVGTQFEQFF.

This clonotype turned up a few times. One base away lies a much larger clone, so this may be a sequencing read error. The gene calls are TRBV7-3 and TRBJ2-1; 10 positions agree with TRBD2. The V segment lost 2 bases and the J segment 5 bases; nucleotides outside the gene matches: 3. Per the germline V gene, CDR1 is SGHTA and CDR2 is FQGTGA. CDR3 size: 15 residues. The chain's CDR3 is CASSLGLAENNEQFF. Here the CDR3 DNA reads TGTGCCAGCAGCTTAGGACTAGCGGAGAACAATGAGCAGTTCTTC.

Ten or more counts support this clonotype. V gene TRBV6-1 combines with J gene TRBJ1-2; D is perhaps TRBD1 (6 bases). Trimming pared 5 bases from V and 6 bases from J, leaving 10 bases between. The CDR3 sequence is 12 residues long. Germline loops: CDR1 MNHNS, CDR2 SASEGT. The CDR3 is CASSPRGDGYTF. The CDR3 coding sequence is TGTGCCAGCAGTCCCAGGGGAGATGGCTACACCTTC.

Note on this clonotype: This may arise from a read error, as a much more abundant clone is one base away. The rearrangement joins TRBV2 to TRBJ1-4, with 8 positions matching TRBD1. The V gene end was trimmed by 7 bases and the J gene end by 10 bases; junction bases not matched to a gene: 8. The germline CDR1 and CDR2 sequences are SNHLY and FYNNEI. The CDR3 has 13 residues. DNA for the CDR3: TGTGCCAGCACCCGGGACAGGCATGGAAAACTGTTTTTT. Protein sequence: CASTRDRHGKLFF. The full variable domain, its missing parts supplied by reference TRBV2 and TRBJ1-4, is EPEVTQTPSHQVTQMGQEVILRCVPISNHLYFYWYRQILGQKVEFLVSFYNNEISEKSEIFDDQFSVERPDGSNFTLKIRSTKLEDSAMYFCASTRDRHGKLFFGSGTQLSVL.

This clonotype was seen at least ten times. The chain recombines TRBV7-9 with TRBJ2-3, with D perhaps given as TRBD1 or TRBD2 (5 bases each). CDR1 is SEHNR and CDR2 is FQNEAQ in the germline V gene (reference sequence). With 7 bases removed from V and 2 bases from J, the gap between germline ends came to 7 bases. This CDR3 spans 12 amino acids. The CDR3 loop is CASTGTTDTQYF. The CDR3, as DNA: TGTGCCAGCACCGGGACCACAGATACGCAGTATTTT.

This clonotype occurred many times. The chain carries TRBV20-1 and TRBJ2-5; a weak D match, TRBD2 (6 bases). The CDR3 consists of 15 residues. Deletions cut 1 base from V and 4 bases from J, with 16 bases between. Germline-derived CDR1 and CDR2 are DFQATT and SNEGSKA (reference sequence). The CDR3 is CSARAQGRSGETQYF. The CDR3 DNA reads TGCAGTGCTAGAGCTCAAGGGAGGTCGGGAGAGACCCAGTACTTC.

The table lists this clonotype with a few counts. The junction departs from the called germline gene at one end, perhaps through a read error. As DNA, the CDR3 is TGTGCCGGCAGGGGACCGGGAGAGTACTATGGCTACACCTTC. Its protein is CAGRGPGEYYGYTF. The chain joins TRBV9 to TRBJ1-2, with a possible D match to TRBD1 (6 bases). The CDR3 totals 14 residues. Germline loops: CDR1 SGDLS, CDR2 YYNGEE.

For the CDR3, the DNA is TGCGCCAGCAGCTTGGCAGGGGGCGCAGACAAAAACATTCAGTACTTC. It codes for CASSLAGGADKNIQYF. The rearrangement uses TRBV5-1 and TRBJ2-4; 8 nucleotides agree with TRBD1. The CDR3 sequence is 16 residues long. Losses at the gene ends were 0 bases for V and 3 bases for J; bases not matched to a gene: 5. Germline lookup yields CDR1 SGHRS and CDR2 YFSETQ.

This clonotype was recorded many times. V gene TRBV7-2 combines with J gene TRBJ1-1, with 8 nucleotides matching TRBD1. CDR3 size: 19 residues. The germline V gene has CDR1 SGHTA and CDR2 FQGNSA. V trimming: 4 bases; J trimming: 6 bases; junction bases outside the gene matches: 22. The CDR3 DNA reads TGTGCCAGCAGCTACCTCCGGGACAGGCCGCGGATGGGCCCACCTGAAGCTTTCTTT. This codes for CASSYLRDRPRMGPPEAFF.

This clonotype was detected a few times. This chain connects TRBV10-3 to TRBJ1-4; D remains ambiguous. CDR1 ENHRY and CDR2 SYGVKD come from the germline V gene. CDR3 length: 13 amino acids. V shed 5 bases and J shed 7 bases, with 11 bases lying between them. For the CDR3, the DNA is TGTGCCATCAGTCCGGGAGGGAGTGAAAAACTGTTTTTT. Translation: CAISPGGSEKLFF.

This clonotype was seen repeatedly, ten times or more. The rearrangement links TRBV30 to TRBJ1-4; D possibly corresponds to TRBD1 (5 bases). Trimming left V 0 bases short and J 0 bases short, with 5 bases between. Germline V CDR1 and CDR2: GTSNPN, SVGIG (reference sequence). This CDR3 is 14 amino acids long. CDR3 nucleotide sequence: TGTGCCTGGAGTGTGGGGGCAACTAATGAAAAACTGTTTTTT. Translated: CAWSVGATNEKLFF. Full variable domain (remainder filled in from reference TRBV30 and TRBJ1-4): SQTIHQWPATLVQPVGSPLSLECTVEGTSNPNLYWYRQAAGRGLQLLFYSVGIGQISSEVPQNLSASRPQDRQFILSSKKLLLSDSGFYLCAWSVGATNEKLFFGSGTQLSVL.

This clonotype was detected ten times or more. The chain is built from TRBV6-1 and TRBJ1-2; TRBD1 is a possible D gene (5 bases). V lost 3 bases, J lost 4 bases, and 12 bases lay in between. This CDR3 has 14 amino acids. Germline values: CDR1 MNHNS, CDR2 SASEGT. The CDR3 sequence is CASSDPGTGYGYTF. The CDR3 DNA sequence: TGTGCCAGCAGTGACCCCGGGACGGGCTATGGCTACACCTTC.

This clonotype was seen many times. The rearrangement joins TRBV20-1 to TRBJ1-1; D remains ambiguous. Germline CDR1 and CDR2: DFQATT and SNEGSKA (reference sequence). CDR3 length: 13 residues. The V end was cut by 3 bases, the J end by 2 bases, with 10 bases between. CDR3 in amino acids: CSASTGQNTEAFF. The CDR3 DNA is TGCAGTGCTAGCACGGGTCAAAACACTGAAGCTTTCTTT.

This clonotype appeared many times. This rearrangement joins TRBV12-5 to TRBJ1-1; 8 bases are a match to TRBD1. This CDR3 spans 16 amino acids. Looked up from germline, CDR1 is LGHNT and CDR2 is FRNRAP. With V trimmed by 3 bases and J by 1 base, 7 bases remained unmatched. CDR3 amino acids: CASGLSRGLGNTEAFF. Here the CDR3 DNA reads TGTGCTAGTGGTTTATCCAGGGGGCTGGGGAACACTGAAGCTTTCTTT.

This clonotype has a count of ten or more. The chain is built from TRBV11-1 and TRBJ2-5, with 8 bases identical to TRBD1. The trim removed 3 bases at V and 0 bases at J, leaving 3 bases unmatched. From germline, CDR1 is SGHAT and CDR2 FQDESV (reference sequence). The CDR3 extends over 15 amino acids. The CDR3 region has the DNA TGTGCCAGCAGCTTGAGACAGGGGTACCAAGAGACCCAGTACTTC. Translated: CASSLRQGYQETQYF.

This clonotype was detected a few times. The chain links TRBV6-1 to TRBJ2-4; 11 bases match TRBD1. Germline trimming cut 7 bases from V and 7 bases from J; bases unmatched to any gene: 12. CDR3 length: 16 amino acids. Germline loops: CDR1 MNHNS, CDR2 SASEGT. The CDR3 reads CASTMMDRGRENIQYF. Written as DNA, the CDR3 is TGTGCCAGCACCATGATGGACAGGGGGCGTGAGAACATTCAGTACTTC.

Many counts were recorded for this clonotype. The J gene is TRBJ2-2, the V gene TRBV7-2; 9 nucleotides match TRBD2. Germline lookup yields CDR1 SGHTA and CDR2 FQGNSA. Losses at the gene ends were 2 bases for V and 4 bases for J; bases not matched to a gene: 5. This CDR3 is 16 amino acids long. CDR3 sequence: CASSLLLAGATGELFF. CDR3 coding DNA: TGTGCCAGCAGCTTACTCTTAGCGGGGGCCACCGGGGAGCTGTTTTTT.

This clonotype was detected ten times or more. This chain joins TRBV11-2 and TRBJ2-7; 7 nucleotides agree with TRBD1. Germline V gene data show CDR1 as SGHAT and CDR2 as FQNNGV. V lost 6 bases and J lost 6; bases outside the gene matches: 5. The CDR3 contains 12 residues. The CDR3 protein is CASRERGLEQYF. The CDR3 DNA reads as TGTGCCAGCAGAGAGAGGGGGCTCGAGCAGTACTTC.

This sequence joins TRBV6-5 and TRBJ2-2; TRBD2 matches 9 bases. Germline lookup yields CDR1 MNHEY and CDR2 SVGAGI. This CDR3 spans 15 amino acids. The junction had 6 bases not matched to a gene; V was cut back by 3 bases and J by 7 bases. In DNA, the CDR3 is TGTGCCAGCAGTTATCGGGGACTAGCTTTCGGGGAGCTGTTTTTT. It is translated as CASSYRGLAFGELFF.

This clonotype has more than one count but fewer than ten. The chain employs TRBV3-1 and TRBJ2-3; D could derive from TRBD1 or TRBD2 (5 bases each). This CDR3 comprises 18 residues. V lost 1 base, J lost 10 bases, and 27 bases lay in between. CDR1 is LGHDT, CDR2 YNNKEL, per germline (reference sequence). CDR3 sequence: CASSQGAKGRLAVVAQYF. The CDR3 region has the DNA TGTGCCAGCAGCCAAGGAGCAAAGGGACGCCTTGCCGTTGTTGCGCAGTATTTT.

This clonotype came up many times. The J gene is TRBJ2-3, the V gene TRBV5-1; 9 bases are a match to TRBD1. V shed 7 bases, J shed 6 bases, and the junction held 9 bases outside the gene matches. The CDR3 has 14 residues. The V gene's germline CDR1 is SGHRS and CDR2 YFSETQ. The CDR3 nucleotides read TGCGCCAGCCCGAACAGGGGGCTGATTGATACGCAGTATTTT. This gives the protein CASPNRGLIDTQYF.

V and J are TRBV5-1 and TRBJ2-2; D is unresolved. The CDR3 has 14 amino acids. V was pared by 0 bases and J by 1 base, with 4 bases between. Per germline, CDR1 SGHRS and CDR2 YFSETQ. CDR3 region: CASSLDLNTGELFF. Here the CDR3 DNA reads TGCGCCAGCAGCTTGGATTTGAACACCGGGGAGCTGTTTTTT.

This rearrangement joins TRBV20-1 to TRBJ1-1; D might be TRBD1 (5 bases). This CDR3 spans 13 amino acids. Trimming took off 6 bases at V and 4 bases at J, with 15 bases between the two ends. Germline values: CDR1 DFQATT, CDR2 SNEGSKA (reference sequence). The CDR3 coding sequence is TGCAGTGCGACCTCATGGGGGGGCACTGAAGCTTTCTTT. Protein sequence: CSATSWGGTEAFF.

This clonotype was observed a few times. This chain uses TRBV6-2 or TRBV6-3 with TRBJ2-5, with TRBD2 matching 14 bases. Germline CDR1 and CDR2: MNHEY and SVGEGT. V was clipped by 0 bases and J by 1 base; unmatched bases: 4. The CDR3 runs 18 residues. The CDR3 bases are TGTGCCAGCAGTTACTCTGGACTAGCGGGGGGTCGCCAAGAGACCCAGTACTTC. It specifies CASSYSGLAGGRQETQYF.

This clonotype came up many times. V usage is TRBV3-1 and J usage is TRBJ2-5; D is unresolved. The germline gives CDR1 LGHDT, CDR2 YNNKEL (reference sequence). Between the trimmed V and J ends, which lost 1 base and 7 bases, there was a span of 13 bases. The CDR3 extends over 14 amino acids. In DNA, the CDR3 is TGTGCCAGCAGCCAAGTCCCAACCCTGTGGACCCAGTACTTC. Its translation is CASSQVPTLWTQYF.

The V and J genes are TRBV20-1 and TRBJ1-3; a weak D match, TRBD1 (5 bases). V was trimmed by 1 base and J by 9 bases, leaving 16 bases between them. CDR3 size: 14 residues. CDR1 and CDR2 from the germline V gene are DFQATT and SNEGSKA (reference sequence). CDR3 sequence (DNA): TGCAGTGCTAGAGTTTCAGGGACTCGAGGCACCATATATTTT. The encoded protein is CSARVSGTRGTIYF.

This chain uses TRBV9 with TRBJ2-1, with TRBD2 matching over 12 bases. CDR3 length: 16 residues. Trimming removed 0 bases from V and 6 bases from J; junction bases left unmatched: 4. CDR1 and CDR2 from the germline V gene are SGDLS and YYNGEE. In nucleotides, the CDR3 is TGTGCCAGCAGCGTAGGACTAGCGGGGGATGGCAATGAGCAGTTCTTC. It translates to CASSVGLAGDGNEQFF.

Many counts were recorded for this clonotype. The CDR3 region is CASSKLAGVGETQYF. The CDR3, as DNA: TGTGCCAGCAGTAAACTAGCGGGGGTCGGAGAGACCCAGTACTTC. This chain connects TRBV6-1 to TRBJ2-5; 11 nucleotides agree with TRBD2. From germline, CDR1 is MNHNS and CDR2 SASEGT. This CDR3 contains 15 residues. J lost 4 bases, V lost 5 bases, and 6 bases had no gene match.